This T cell receptor (beta chain) derives from a study of blood T cell repertoires in COVID-19. Generated by immunoSEQ multiplex PCR, the TCRdb table keeps only in-frame clones and is missing some. The sample consists of some 500,000 clones, around 89% of them appearing once. The CDR3 covers 16 residues. V gave up 3 bases and J gave up 4 bases; unmatched junction bases: 7. Germline CDR1 and CDR2: KGHDR and SFDVKD. The TCR comes from a woman in her forties who had recovered from COVID-19. The genes are TRBV24-1 and TRBJ2-2, with 7 bases fitting TRBD1. Sequencing was done on a sample of PBMCs or T cells enriched from blood (not recorded which). The DNA for the CDR3 is TGTGCCACCAGTGATCCCCGACCAGGGGGCACCGGGGAGCTGTTTTTT. It encodes CATSDPRPGGTGELFF.